These 5 T cell receptor beta chains were sequenced from one sample in a study of shared T cell receptors in the human thymus. Libraries were prepared by immunoSEQ multiplex PCR; TCRdb keeps only in-frame clonotypes and omits some of them. The sample lists 500,000 to 750,000 clones; approximately 90% were seen once. This sample also belongs to another study, concerning human thymus T cells.

Input material: thymocytes. Source of these receptors: a boy less than two years old with a congenital heart defect.

The V call is TRBV18, the J call TRBJ2-1; 8 nucleotides agree with TRBD1. J gave up 8 bases and V 2 bases, and 8 bases lay outside the gene matches. Germline CDR1 and CDR2: KGHSH and LQKENI. This CDR3 has 15 amino acids. The CDR3 loop is CASSPKLSTGDEQFF. The CDR3 DNA reads TGTGCCAGCTCACCAAAGCTTTCGACAGGGGATGAGCAGTTCTTC.

This chain joins TRBV2 and TRBJ2-4, with TRBD1 matching over 8 bases. Unmatched junction bases numbered 12, after V lost 5 bases and J lost 0 bases. CDR3 size: 18 residues. Germline V gene lookup returns CDR1 SNHLY and CDR2 FYNNEI. CDR3 coding DNA: TGTGCCAGCAGTCCAGACAGGGGCCATCCTTTAGCCAAAAACATTCAGTACTTC. Encoded protein: CASSPDRGHPLAKNIQYF.

The J gene is TRBJ2-7, the V gene TRBV7-8, with TRBD2 matching 14 bases. Germline V gene data show CDR1 as SGHVS and CDR2 as FQNEAQ. V lost 6 bases and J lost 6; bases outside the gene matches: 13. The CDR3 totals 17 residues. In nucleotides, the CDR3 is TGTGCCAGCAGTAGACTGACTAGCGGGAGGGCCAGGGGCGAGCAGTACTTC. This sequence encodes CASSRLTSGRARGEQYF.

The chain recombines TRBV15 with TRBJ1-4, with TRBD1 matching 9 bases. Losses at the gene ends were 1 base for V and 5 bases for J; bases not matched to a gene: 14. This CDR3 spans 19 amino acids. Looked up from germline, CDR1 is LNHNV and CDR2 is YYDKDF (reference sequence). This chain's CDR3 is CATSRVGTGTTAPNEKLFF. As DNA, the CDR3 is TGTGCCACCAGCAGAGTGGGGACAGGGACTACCGCTCCCAATGAAAAACTGTTTTTT.

The chain recombines TRBV15 with TRBJ2-1; 9 nucleotides agree with TRBD2. The CDR3 length is 15 residues. CDR1 LNHNV and CDR2 YYDKDF come from the germline V gene (reference sequence). J gave up 4 bases and V 6 bases, and 7 bases lay outside the gene matches. This chain's CDR3 is CATRGRREGYNEQFF. The CDR3, as DNA: TGTGCCACCAGGGGACGGCGGGAGGGTTACAATGAGCAGTTCTTC.